This entry features one T cell receptor beta chain sequence. The table came from immunoSEQ multiplex PCR; TCRdb's copy has only in-frame clones and leaves some out. The sample has some 140,000 clones, less than 95% seen once. These data originate in a study of blood T cell repertoires in COVID-19. The CDR3 sequence is 15 residues long. Germline assignment: CDR1 MNHEY and CDR2 SVGAGI. Losses at the gene ends were 4 bases for V and 0 bases for J; bases not matched to a gene: 2. The TCR comes from a man aged 50 or older with acute or convalescent COVID-19. The gene calls are TRBV6-5 and TRBJ2-1, with 8 positions matching TRBD2. Sequenced material: peripheral blood. The CDR3 region is CASSFGGASYNEQFF. CDR3 coding DNA: TGTGCCAGCAGTTTCGGGGGGGCCTCCTACAATGAGCAGTTCTTC.